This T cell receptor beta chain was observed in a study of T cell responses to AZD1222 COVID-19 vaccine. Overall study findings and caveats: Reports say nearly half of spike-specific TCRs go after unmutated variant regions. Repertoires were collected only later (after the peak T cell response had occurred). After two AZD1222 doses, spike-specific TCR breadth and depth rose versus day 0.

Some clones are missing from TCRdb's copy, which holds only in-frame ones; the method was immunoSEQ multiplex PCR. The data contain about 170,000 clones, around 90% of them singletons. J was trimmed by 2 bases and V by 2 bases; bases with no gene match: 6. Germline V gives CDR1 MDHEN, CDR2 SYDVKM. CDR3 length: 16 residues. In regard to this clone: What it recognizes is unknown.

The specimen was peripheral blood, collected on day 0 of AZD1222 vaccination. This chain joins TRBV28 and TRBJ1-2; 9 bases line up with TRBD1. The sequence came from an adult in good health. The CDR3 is CASSLPLGQGNYGYTF. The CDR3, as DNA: TGTGCCAGCAGTTTACCCCTAGGACAGGGGAACTATGGCTACACCTTC.